This TCR beta chain was recorded in a study of immune cell composition in non-small cell lung cancer. A word on this clone: Antigen specificity is unknown.

The normal lung sample lay at least 3 cm, and maximally far, from the tumour. V trimming: 4 bases; J trimming: 6 bases; junction bases outside the gene matches: 6. Per germline, CDR1 KGHSH and CDR2 LQKENI. CDR3 length: 14 residues. Overall study findings and caveats: Shared sequences between tumour-reactive and dominant in vivo clones were not proven.

The table came from immunoSEQ multiplex PCR; TCRdb's copy has only in-frame clones and leaves some out. The profile covers approximately 3,000 clones, with around 70% appearing a single time and over 10% taken by the ten largest. This clonotype was sampled from a human donor with non-small cell lung cancer. Material for sequencing was non-adjacent lung tissue. This chain uses TRBV18 with TRBJ2-7, with 10 bases matching TRBD1. The CDR3 spells CASSRDRGRGEQYF. The CDR3 DNA is TGTGCCAGCTCACGGGACAGGGGACGAGGCGAGCAGTACTTC.